This T cell receptor (beta chain) was recovered during a study of identical twins. Overall study results and limits: Beta clonotypes that were abundant in cord blood contained fewer insertions, a pattern absent from memory repertoires. Models predicted too little out-of-frame TCR alpha sharing in monozygotic twins.

The authors used template switching to add a universal primer site and gave cDNA unique molecular identifiers. Each CDR3 protein is one row after TCRdb ran MiXCR on the 5' RACE reads. This sample has roughly 710,000 distinct CDR3 sequences; 5.5% to 6.5% occur once, and the top ten carry around 1.7%. Every sampled donor was Caucasian and healthy. This clonotype showed up just a few times. No antigen is known for it. Trimming shortened V by 3 bases and J by 7 bases, and 14 bases separated the two germline ends. Germline CDR1 and CDR2: SGDLS and YYNGEE. This CDR3 contains 14 residues. The receptor was derived from a man aged 18 to 30 in good health. The sequenced sample consisted of naive T cells sorted from blood. J is TRBJ1-5 and V is TRBV9; D perhaps matches TRBD1 (5 bases). CDR3 amino acids: CASSAGWKGQPQHF. The DNA for the CDR3 is TGTGCCAGCAGCGCTGGCTGGAAGGGGCAGCCCCAGCATTTT.